The clone carrying this T cell receptor (beta chain) was recorded a few times. Its antigen is still unknown. This sample was included in a study of beta chain features in type 1 diabetes. General study findings and limits: PCR might show a preference for shorter templates, equally across patients and controls.

There are 13 residues in the CDR3. The germline V and J ends were trimmed by 8 bases and 8 bases, with 16 bases remaining between them. Germline V gives CDR1 MNHEY, CDR2 SVGAGI. Since all of the isolated RNA was reverse transcribed, expressed TCRB transcripts were what got sequenced. TCRdb's copy holds only in-frame clones and misses some; the assay was immunoSEQ multiplex PCR. The table has about 290,000 clones, about 7.8% seen once. This chain joins TRBV6-5 and TRBJ1-3; maybe TRBD1 (5 bases). The clonotype comes from a woman aged 18 to 35 in good health. The source material was central memory CD4+ T cells from blood. CDR3 DNA: TGTGCCAGCGCCGGGACGTCTCGATACACCATATATTTT. Protein product: CASAGTSRYTIYF.